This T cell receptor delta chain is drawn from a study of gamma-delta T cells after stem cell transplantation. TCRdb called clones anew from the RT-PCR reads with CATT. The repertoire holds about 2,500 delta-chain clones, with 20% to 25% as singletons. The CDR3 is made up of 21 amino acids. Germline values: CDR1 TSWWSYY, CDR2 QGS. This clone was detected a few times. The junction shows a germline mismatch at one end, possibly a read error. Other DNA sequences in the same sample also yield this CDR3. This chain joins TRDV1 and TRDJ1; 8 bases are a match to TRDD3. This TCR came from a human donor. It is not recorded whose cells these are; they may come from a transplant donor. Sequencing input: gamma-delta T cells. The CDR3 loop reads CALGERAHSILTTGGADKLIF. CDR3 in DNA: TGTGCTCTTGGGGAACGGGCGCACAGTATCCTAACAACTGGGGGCGCCGATAAACTCATCTTC.